The 13 T cell receptor beta chains below come from one sample, sequenced in a study of blood T cell repertoires in COVID-19. Profiling relied on immunoSEQ multiplex PCR, and the TCRdb table lists in-frame clones only, not all of them. The repertoire holds over 200,000 clones, with approximately 80% as singletons. Sequencing was done on a sample of PBMCs or T cells enriched from blood (not recorded which). These receptors originate from a man aged 40-50 years who had recovered from COVID-19.

This sequence joins TRBV5-1 and TRBJ1-1; 7 bases are shared with TRBD1. The germline gives CDR1 SGHRS, CDR2 YFSETQ. The ends lost 0 bases at V and 4 bases at J; junction bases unmatched: 6. CDR3 length equals 15 residues. CDR3 amino acids: CASSLETGLGTEAFF. In DNA form, the CDR3 reads TGCGCCAGCAGCTTGGAGACAGGGTTGGGCACTGAAGCTTTCTTT.

The CDR3 DNA reads as TGTGCCAGCAGCCAAGTGGGTAGCGGGGGAAACCACGAGCAGTACTTC. Protein product: CASSQVGSGGNHEQYF. The genes are TRBV3-1 (or the pseudogene TRBV3-2) and TRBJ2-7, with TRBD2 matching over 9 bases. This CDR3 spans 16 amino acids. The germline V gene encodes CDR1 LGHDT and CDR2 YNNKEL (reference sequence). V dropped 1 base and J dropped 5; count of bases not matched to a gene: 9.

This clone occurred a few times. V usage is TRBV7-2 and J usage is TRBJ1-6, with 7 bases that match TRBD1. The V gene's germline CDR1 is SGHTA and CDR2 FQGNSA. After removal of 11 bases from V and 4 bases from J, the junction contained 5 bases not matched to a gene. This CDR3 contains 13 residues. The CDR3 DNA is TGTGCCGCACGGGACAGATATAATTCACCCCTCCACTTT. Its protein product is CAARDRYNSPLHF.

This clone appeared a single time. The chain uses TRBV12-3 or TRBV12-4 and TRBJ1-2; no clear D gene. This CDR3 has 12 residues. Trimming stripped 4 bases from V and 7 bases from J, with 10 bases between. CDR3 nucleotides: TGTGCCAGCAGTTACGGGGTCGGTGGCTACACCTTC. Its translation: CASSYGVGGYTF.

This chain links TRBV7-9 with TRBJ2-1; tentative D call: TRBD2 (5 bases). The CDR3 totals 14 residues. V lost 3 bases and J 10 bases, leaving 16 bases between the germline ends. Germline V CDR1 and CDR2: SEHNR, FQNEAQ (reference sequence). CDR3 loop: CASSFSPAASEQFF. The CDR3 DNA reads as TGTGCCAGCAGCTTCTCCCCAGCGGCGTCAGAGCAGTTCTTC.

Regarding this clone: The sample holds other DNA sequences that translate to the same CDR3. The rearrangement joins TRBV19 to TRBJ2-7, with TRBD1 matching over 8 bases. Trimming removed 6 bases from V and 1 base from J; junction bases left unmatched: 2. CDR1 and CDR2 (germline): LNHDA, SQIVND (reference sequence). The CDR3 has 13 amino acids. In DNA form, the CDR3 reads TGTGCCAGTAGCCGGGACAGGTCCTACGAGCAGTACTTC. Its protein is CASSRDRSYEQYF.

V and J are TRBV30 and TRBJ2-7; D remains unclear. The length of the CDR3 is 14 residues. Germline values: CDR1 GTSNPN, CDR2 SVGIG (reference sequence). V shed 0 bases and J shed 2 bases, with 11 bases lying between them. The CDR3 nucleotides read TGTGCCTGGAGTGTTGGCAGAGGCGCCTACGAGCAGTACTTC. Protein: CAWSVGRGAYEQYF.

The chain couples TRBV29-1 to TRBJ2-7, with D tentatively TRBD1 (6 bases). Trimming shortened V by 3 bases and J by 2 bases, and 14 bases separated the two germline ends. CDR3 length equals 14 residues. Per germline, CDR1 SQVTM and CDR2 ANQGSEA. The chain's CDR3 is CSVDQGTGTYEQYF. In nucleotides, the CDR3 is TGCAGCGTTGACCAGGGCACAGGGACCTACGAGCAGTACTTC.

DNA of the CDR3: TGTGCCAGCAGCCAAGATTCGGCTAGCGGTTACAATGAGCAGTTCTTC. This codes for CASSQDSASGYNEQFF. The chain recombines TRBV4-2 with TRBJ2-1; 7 nucleotides line up with TRBD2. Germline assignment: CDR1 LGHNA and CDR2 YNFKEQ. The CDR3 has 16 amino acids. V shed 0 bases, J shed 4 bases, and the junction held 6 bases outside the gene matches.

This clone was recorded many times. The V and J genes are TRBV27 and TRBJ2-1; 9 nucleotides align to TRBD2. Germline lookup yields CDR1 MNHEY and CDR2 SMNVEV (reference sequence). The CDR3 has 14 residues. The V gene end was trimmed by 5 bases and the J gene end by 3 bases; junction bases not matched to a gene: 2. CDR3 nucleotide sequence: TGTGCCAGCAGTATAGCGGGAGTCTACAATGAGCAGTTCTTC. This sequence encodes CASSIAGVYNEQFF.

The chain uses TRBV29-1 and TRBJ2-1, with a weak D call TRBD1 (6 bases). This CDR3 comprises 12 residues. Germline V lookup: CDR1 SQVTM, CDR2 ANQGSEA. The V and J ends lost 7 bases and 9 bases respectively, with 16 bases between them. This CDR3 reads CSAYTGKGEQFF. CDR3 nucleotides: TGCAGCGCCTATACAGGGAAAGGTGAGCAGTTCTTC.

V usage is TRBV11-2 and J usage is TRBJ1-2; 7 bases align to TRBD1. The CDR3 contains 14 residues. Germline CDR1 SGHAT, CDR2 FQNNGV. V shed 5 bases, J shed 7 bases, and the junction held 10 bases outside the gene matches. CDR3 coding DNA: TGTGCCAGCAGCAACAGACAGGGTGAAATTGGCTACACCTTC. Its protein is CASSNRQGEIGYTF.

CDR3 in DNA: TGCGCCAGCAGCCAAGACCAGGGGATCTATGGCTACACCTTC. Its translation: CASSQDQGIYGYTF. This chain links TRBV4-1 with TRBJ1-2, with D perhaps TRBD1 (6 bases). The V gene lost 0 bases and the J gene lost 4 bases, with 9 bases spanning the gap. CDR3 length: 14 amino acids. Germline CDR1 MGHRA, CDR2 YSYEKL.